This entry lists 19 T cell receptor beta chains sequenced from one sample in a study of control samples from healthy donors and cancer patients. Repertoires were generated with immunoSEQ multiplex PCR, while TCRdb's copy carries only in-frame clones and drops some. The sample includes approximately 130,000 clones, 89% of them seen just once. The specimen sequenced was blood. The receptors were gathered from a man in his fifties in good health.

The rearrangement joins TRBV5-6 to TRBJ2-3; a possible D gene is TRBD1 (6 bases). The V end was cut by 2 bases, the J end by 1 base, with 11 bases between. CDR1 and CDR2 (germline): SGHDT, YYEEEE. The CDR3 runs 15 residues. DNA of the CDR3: TGTGCCAGCAGCTTCGCCAGGGGTCGCACAGATACGCAGTATTTT. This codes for CASSFARGRTDTQYF.

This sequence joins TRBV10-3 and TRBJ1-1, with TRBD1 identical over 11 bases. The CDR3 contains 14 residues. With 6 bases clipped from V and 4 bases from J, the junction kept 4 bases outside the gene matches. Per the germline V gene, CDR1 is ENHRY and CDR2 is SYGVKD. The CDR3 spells CAIRTGTGGTEAFF. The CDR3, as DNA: TGTGCCATCAGGACCGGGACAGGGGGCACTGAAGCTTTCTTT.

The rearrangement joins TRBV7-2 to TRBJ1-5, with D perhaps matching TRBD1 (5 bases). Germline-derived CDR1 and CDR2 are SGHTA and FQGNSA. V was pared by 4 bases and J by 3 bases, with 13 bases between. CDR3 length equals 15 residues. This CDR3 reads CASSSGANLNQPQHF. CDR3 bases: TGTGCCAGCAGCTCTGGGGCGAACCTCAATCAGCCCCAGCATTTT.

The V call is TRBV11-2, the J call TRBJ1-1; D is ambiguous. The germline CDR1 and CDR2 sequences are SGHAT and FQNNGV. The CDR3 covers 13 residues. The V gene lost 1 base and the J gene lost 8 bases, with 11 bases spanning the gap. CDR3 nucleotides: TGTGCCAGCAGCTTAGGGCAGGCATCAGAAGCTTTCTTT. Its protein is CASSLGQASEAFF.

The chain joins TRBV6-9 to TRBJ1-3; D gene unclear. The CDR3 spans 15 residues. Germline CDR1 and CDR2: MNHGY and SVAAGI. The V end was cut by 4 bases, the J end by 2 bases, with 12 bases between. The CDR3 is CASSFYELAGNTIYF. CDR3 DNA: TGTGCCAGCAGTTTTTACGAATTAGCTGGAAACACCATATATTTT.

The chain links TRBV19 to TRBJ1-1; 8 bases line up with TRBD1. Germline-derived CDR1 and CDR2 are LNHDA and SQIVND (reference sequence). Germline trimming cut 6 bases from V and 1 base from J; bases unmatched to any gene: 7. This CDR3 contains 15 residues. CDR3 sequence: CASSPTGAGNTEAFF. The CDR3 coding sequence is TGTGCCAGTAGCCCGACAGGGGCCGGGAACACTGAAGCTTTCTTT.

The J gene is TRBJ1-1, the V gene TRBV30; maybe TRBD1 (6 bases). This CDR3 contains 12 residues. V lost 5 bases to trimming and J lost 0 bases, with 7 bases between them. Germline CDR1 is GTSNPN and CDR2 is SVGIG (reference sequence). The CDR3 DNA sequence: TGTGCCTGGCAGGGGCTGAACACTGAAGCTTTCTTT. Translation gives CAWQGLNTEAFF.

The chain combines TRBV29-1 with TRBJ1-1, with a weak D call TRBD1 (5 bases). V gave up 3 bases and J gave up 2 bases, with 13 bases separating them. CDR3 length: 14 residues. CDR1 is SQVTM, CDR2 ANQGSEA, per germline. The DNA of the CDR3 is TGCAGCGTTGACTATCGTGGGGGAAACACTGAAGCTTTCTTT. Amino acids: CSVDYRGGNTEAFF.

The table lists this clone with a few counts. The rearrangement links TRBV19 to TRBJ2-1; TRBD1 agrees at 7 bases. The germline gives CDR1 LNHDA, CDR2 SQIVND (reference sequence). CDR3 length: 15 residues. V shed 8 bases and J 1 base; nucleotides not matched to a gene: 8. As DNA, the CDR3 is TGTGCCAGTCAGGACAGGAAAGGATCCTACAATGAGCAGTTCTTC. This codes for CASQDRKGSYNEQFF.

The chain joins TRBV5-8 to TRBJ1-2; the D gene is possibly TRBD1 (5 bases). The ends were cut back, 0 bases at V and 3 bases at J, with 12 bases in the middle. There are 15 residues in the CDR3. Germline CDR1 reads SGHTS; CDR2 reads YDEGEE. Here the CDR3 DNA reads TGTGCCAGCAGCTTGGCAGGGCAGGGAGACTATGGCTACACCTTC. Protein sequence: CASSLAGQGDYGYTF.

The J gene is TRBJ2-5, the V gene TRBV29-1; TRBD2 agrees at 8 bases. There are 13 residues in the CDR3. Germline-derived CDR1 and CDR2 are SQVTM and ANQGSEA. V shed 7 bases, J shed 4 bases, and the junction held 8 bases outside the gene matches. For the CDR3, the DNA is TGCAGCGGCCTTCACCGGGGGGGAGAGACCCAGTACTTC. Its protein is CSGLHRGGETQYF.

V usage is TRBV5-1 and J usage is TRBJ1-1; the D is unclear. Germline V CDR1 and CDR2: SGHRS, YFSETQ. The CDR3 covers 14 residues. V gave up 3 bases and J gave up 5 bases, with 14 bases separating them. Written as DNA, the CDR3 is TGCGCCAGCAGCTCGGGCCTTTTCGAAACTGAAGCTTTCTTT. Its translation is CASSSGLFETEAFF.

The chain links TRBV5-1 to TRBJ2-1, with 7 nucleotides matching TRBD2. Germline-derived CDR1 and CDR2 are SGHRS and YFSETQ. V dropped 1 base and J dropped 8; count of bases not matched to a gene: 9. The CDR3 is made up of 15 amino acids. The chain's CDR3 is CASSLNPGTKDEQFF. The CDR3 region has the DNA TGCGCCAGCAGCTTGAACCCCGGGACTAAAGATGAGCAGTTCTTC.

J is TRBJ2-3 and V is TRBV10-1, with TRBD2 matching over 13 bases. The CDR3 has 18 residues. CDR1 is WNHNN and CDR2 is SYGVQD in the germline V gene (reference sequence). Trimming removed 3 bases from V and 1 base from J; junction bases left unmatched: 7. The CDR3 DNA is TGCGCCAGCAGTGAAGGGACTAGCGGGGAATGTCGCACAGATACGCAGTATTTT. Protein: CASSEGTSGECRTDTQYF.

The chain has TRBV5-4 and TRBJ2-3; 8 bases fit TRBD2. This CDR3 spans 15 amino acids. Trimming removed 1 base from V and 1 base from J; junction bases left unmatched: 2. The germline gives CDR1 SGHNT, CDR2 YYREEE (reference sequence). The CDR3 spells CASSLLSGGTDTQYF. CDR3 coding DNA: TGTGCCAGCAGCTTGCTTAGCGGGGGCACAGATACGCAGTATTTT.

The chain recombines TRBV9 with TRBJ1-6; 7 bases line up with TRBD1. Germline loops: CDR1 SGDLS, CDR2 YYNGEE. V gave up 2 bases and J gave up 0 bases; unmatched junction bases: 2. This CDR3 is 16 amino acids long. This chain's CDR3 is CASSVRDSSYNSPLHF. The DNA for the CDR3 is TGTGCCAGCAGCGTCCGGGACAGCTCCTATAATTCACCCCTCCACTTT.

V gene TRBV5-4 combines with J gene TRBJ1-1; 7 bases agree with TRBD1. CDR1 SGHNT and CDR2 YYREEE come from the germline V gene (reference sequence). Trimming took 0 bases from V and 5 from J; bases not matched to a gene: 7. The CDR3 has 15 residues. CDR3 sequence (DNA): TGTGCCAGCAGCTTGGGAAGGGGGCCGAGAACTGAAGCTTTCTTT. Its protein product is CASSLGRGPRTEAFF.

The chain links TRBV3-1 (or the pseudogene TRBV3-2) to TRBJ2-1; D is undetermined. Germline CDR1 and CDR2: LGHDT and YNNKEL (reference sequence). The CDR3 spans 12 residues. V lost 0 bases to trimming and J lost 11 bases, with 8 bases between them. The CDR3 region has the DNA TGTGCCAGCAGCCAAGAGGGCCGTAAGCAGTTCTTC. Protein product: CASSQEGRKQFF.

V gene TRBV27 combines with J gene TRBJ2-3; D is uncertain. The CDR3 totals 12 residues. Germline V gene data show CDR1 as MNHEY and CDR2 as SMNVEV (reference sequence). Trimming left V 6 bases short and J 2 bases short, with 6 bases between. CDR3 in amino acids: CASSQYTDTQYF. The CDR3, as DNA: TGTGCCAGCAGCCAATACACAGATACGCAGTATTTT.